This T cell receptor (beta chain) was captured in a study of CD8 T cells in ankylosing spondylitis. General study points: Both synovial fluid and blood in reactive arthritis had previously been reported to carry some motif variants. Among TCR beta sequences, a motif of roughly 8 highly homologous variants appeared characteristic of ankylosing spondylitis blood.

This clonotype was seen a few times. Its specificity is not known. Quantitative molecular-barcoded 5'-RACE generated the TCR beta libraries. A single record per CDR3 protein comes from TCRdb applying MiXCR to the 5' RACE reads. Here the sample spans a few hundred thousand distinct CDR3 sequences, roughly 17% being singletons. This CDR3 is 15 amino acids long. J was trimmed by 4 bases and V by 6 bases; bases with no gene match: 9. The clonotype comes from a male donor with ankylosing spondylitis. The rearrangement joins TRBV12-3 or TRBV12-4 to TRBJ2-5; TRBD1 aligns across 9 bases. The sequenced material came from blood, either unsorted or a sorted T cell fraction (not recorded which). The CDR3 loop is CASSTGGAGGETQYF. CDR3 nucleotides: TGTGCCAGCAGCACAGGGGGCGCAGGGGGAGAGACCCAGTACTTC.